This T cell receptor (beta chain) came from a study of cytomegalovirus exposure and HLA in healthy donors. Study outcomes and limitations: Generally TCR sequences proved uncommon, though certain public TCRs appeared in numerous donors. Around 160 TCR beta chains were listed as cytomegalovirus-associated.

Trimming cost V 5 bases and J 0 bases, with 16 bases left between them. The CDR3 is 16 residues long. From germline, CDR1 is SEHNR and CDR2 FQNEAQ (reference sequence). Only in-frame clones appear in the TCRdb table, and some are missing; sequencing was by immunoSEQ multiplex PCR. The sample holds around 54,000 clones, roughly 89% seen once. Comments on this clone: Its antigen is as yet unknown.

The donors formed part of the approximately 120-subject validation cohort, distinct from the roughly 700-subject first cohort. Sequences were obtained from PBMCs. This sequence originates from a woman aged 18 to 35 in good health and CMV-seropositive. The gene calls are TRBV7-9 and TRBJ2-5; a weak D match, TRBD1 (6 bases). CDR3 amino acids: CASSTGQSMYQETQYF. Written as DNA, the CDR3 is TGTGCCAGCAGCACAGGACAGAGCATGTACCAAGAGACCCAGTACTTC. Full variable domain (remainder filled in from reference TRBV7-9 and TRBJ2-5): DTGVSQNPRHKITKRGQNVTFRCDPISEHNRLYWYRQTLGQGPEFLTYFQNEAQLEKSRLLSDRFSAERPKGSFSTLEIQRTEQGDSAMYLCASSTGQSMYQETQYFGPGTRLLVL.